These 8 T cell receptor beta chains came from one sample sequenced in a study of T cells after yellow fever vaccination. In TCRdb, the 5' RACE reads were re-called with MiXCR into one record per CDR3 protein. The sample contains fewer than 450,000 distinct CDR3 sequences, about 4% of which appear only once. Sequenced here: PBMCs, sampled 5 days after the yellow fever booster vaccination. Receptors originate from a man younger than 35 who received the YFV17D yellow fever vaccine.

The CDR3 nucleotides read TGCGCCAGCAGCACCGGACAGGGGGCGTTTGGCTACACCTTC. As protein: CASSTGQGAFGYTF. The rearrangement uses TRBV5-1 and TRBJ1-2; TRBD1 matches 11 bases. Germline values: CDR1 SGHRS, CDR2 YFSETQ. The CDR3 covers 14 residues. V shed 4 bases, J shed 7 bases, and the junction held 6 bases outside the gene matches. Supplemented by reference TRBV5-1 and TRBJ1-2, the full variable domain reads KAGVTQTPRYLIKTRGQQVTLSCSPISGHRSVSWYQQTPGQGLQFLFEYFSETQRNKGNFPGRFSGRQFSNSRSEMNVSTLELGDSALYLCASSTGQGAFGYTFGSGTRLTVV.

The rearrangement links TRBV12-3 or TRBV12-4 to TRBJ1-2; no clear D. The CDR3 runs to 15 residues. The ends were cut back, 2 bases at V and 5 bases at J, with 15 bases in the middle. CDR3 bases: TGTGCCAGCAGTTTAACGGCCGGAAACGCTTATGGCTACACCTTC. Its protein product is CASSLTAGNAYGYTF.

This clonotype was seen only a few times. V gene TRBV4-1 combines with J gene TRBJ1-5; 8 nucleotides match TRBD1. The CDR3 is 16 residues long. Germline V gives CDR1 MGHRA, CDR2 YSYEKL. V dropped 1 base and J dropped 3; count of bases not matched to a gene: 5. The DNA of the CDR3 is TGCGCCAGCAGCCAAGCGGGACAGGACAACAATCAGCCCCAGCATTTT. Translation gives CASSQAGQDNNQPQHF.

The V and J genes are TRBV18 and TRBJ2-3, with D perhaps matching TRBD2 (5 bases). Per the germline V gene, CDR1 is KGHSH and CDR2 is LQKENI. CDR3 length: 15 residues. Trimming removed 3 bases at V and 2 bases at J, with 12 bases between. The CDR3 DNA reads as TGTGCCAGCTCACCGAGGGCAGACATCACAGATACGCAGTATTTT. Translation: CASSPRADITDTQYF.

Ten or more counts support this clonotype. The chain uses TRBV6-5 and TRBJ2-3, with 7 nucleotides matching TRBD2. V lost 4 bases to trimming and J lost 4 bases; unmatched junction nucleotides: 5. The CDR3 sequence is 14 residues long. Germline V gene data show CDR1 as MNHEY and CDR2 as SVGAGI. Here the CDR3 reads CASSWRGLPDTQYF. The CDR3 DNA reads TGTGCCAGCAGTTGGCGGGGGTTACCAGATACGCAGTATTTT.

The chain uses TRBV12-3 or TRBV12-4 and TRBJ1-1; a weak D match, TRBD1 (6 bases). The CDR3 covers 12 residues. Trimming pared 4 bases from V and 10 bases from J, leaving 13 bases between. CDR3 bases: TGTGCCAGCAGTTCTACAGGGCTGGGAGCTTTCTTT. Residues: CASSSTGLGAFF.

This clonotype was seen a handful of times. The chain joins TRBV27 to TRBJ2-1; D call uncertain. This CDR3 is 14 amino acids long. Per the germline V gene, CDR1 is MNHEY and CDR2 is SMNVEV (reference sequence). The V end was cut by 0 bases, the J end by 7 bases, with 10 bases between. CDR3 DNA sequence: TGTGCCAGCAGTTTATCGGGGTCTGGGAATGAGCAGTTCTTC. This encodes CASSLSGSGNEQFF.

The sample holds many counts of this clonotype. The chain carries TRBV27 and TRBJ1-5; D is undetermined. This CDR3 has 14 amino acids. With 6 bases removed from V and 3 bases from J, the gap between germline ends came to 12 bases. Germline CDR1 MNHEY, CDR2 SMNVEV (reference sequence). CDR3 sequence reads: CASSAWGTNQPQHF. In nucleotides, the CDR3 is TGTGCCAGCAGCGCCTGGGGTACCAATCAGCCCCAGCATTTT.